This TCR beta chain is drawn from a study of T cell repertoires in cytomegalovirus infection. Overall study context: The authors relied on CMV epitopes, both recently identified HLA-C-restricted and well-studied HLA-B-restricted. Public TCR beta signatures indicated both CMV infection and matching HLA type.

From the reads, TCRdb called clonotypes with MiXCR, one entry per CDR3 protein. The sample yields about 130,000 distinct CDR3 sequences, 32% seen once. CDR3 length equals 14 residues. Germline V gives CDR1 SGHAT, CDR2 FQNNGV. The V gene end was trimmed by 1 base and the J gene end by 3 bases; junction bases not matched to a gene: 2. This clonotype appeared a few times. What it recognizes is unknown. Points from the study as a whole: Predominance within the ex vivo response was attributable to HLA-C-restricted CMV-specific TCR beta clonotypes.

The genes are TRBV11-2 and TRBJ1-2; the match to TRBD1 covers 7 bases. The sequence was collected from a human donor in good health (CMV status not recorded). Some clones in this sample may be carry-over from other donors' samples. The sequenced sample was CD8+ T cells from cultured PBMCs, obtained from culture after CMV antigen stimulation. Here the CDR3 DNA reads TGTGCCAGCAGCTTAGGAGGGGGCCACTATGGCTACACCTTC. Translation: CASSLGGGHYGYTF.